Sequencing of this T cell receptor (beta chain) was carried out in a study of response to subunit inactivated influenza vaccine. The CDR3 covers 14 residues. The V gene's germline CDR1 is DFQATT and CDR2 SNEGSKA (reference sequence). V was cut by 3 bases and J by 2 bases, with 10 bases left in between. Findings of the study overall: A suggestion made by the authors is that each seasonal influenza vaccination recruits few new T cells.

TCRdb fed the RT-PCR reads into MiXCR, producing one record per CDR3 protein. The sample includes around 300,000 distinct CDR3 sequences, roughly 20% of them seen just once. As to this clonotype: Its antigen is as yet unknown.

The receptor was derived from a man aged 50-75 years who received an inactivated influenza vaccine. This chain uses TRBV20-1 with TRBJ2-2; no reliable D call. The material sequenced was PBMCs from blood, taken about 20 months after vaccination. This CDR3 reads CSARNPENTGELFF. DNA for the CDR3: TGCAGTGCTAGGAACCCAGAAAACACCGGGGAGCTGTTTTTT.